This is a list of T cell receptor beta chains from one sample in a study of neoadjuvant nivolumab and ipilimumab in lung cancer. Measured with immunoSEQ multiplex PCR; TCRdb has only the in-frame clones, and not every one. Of about 6,800 clones listed, approximately 85% were seen once; the top ten hold approximately 6.2%. Specimen: tumor tissue, collected after neoadjuvant nivolumab, alone or with ipilimumab, at or shortly before surgery. The receptors come from an adult with non-small cell lung cancer. Each CDR3 is given with its conserved first and last residue. Each record gives: clone size, J gene, D gene, V gene, CDR3 DNA, CDR3 protein. D genes are given only for firm matches. Rows give clone size only sometimes, using once, few, many, or a class for an expanded clone.

. | TRBJ2-7 | TRBD1 | TRBV5-1 | TGCGCCACTCGACCGGGACAGGGGCACGAGCAGTACTTC | CATRPGQGHEQYF
. | TRBJ1-2 | TRBD1 | TRBV7-7 | TGTGCCAGCAGCCCCTCCTCGGGGACAGGGGGTAACTATGGCTACACCTTC | CASSPSSGTGGNYGYTF
once | TRBJ2-3 | . | TRBV30 | TGTGCCTGGACGGAAGGACTATTCAGGGATACGCAGTATTTT | CAWTEGLFRDTQYF
once | TRBJ1-3 | . | TRBV5-1 | TGCGCCAGCAGCTTAAACCCGGATTTGACTGGAAACACCATATATTTT | CASSLNPDLTGNTIYF
. | TRBJ1-2 | . | TRBV6-1 | TGTGCCAGCAGTGCACAGTCGTTTAACTATGGCTACACCTTC | CASSAQSFNYGYTF
. | TRBJ2-7 | TRBD2 | TRBV28 | TGTGCCAGCAGCCAGCCCCTAGCGGGGGCCTACGAGCAGTACTTC | CASSQPLAGAYEQYF
. | TRBJ1-2 | . | TRBV7-9 | TGTGCCAGCAGCTTTCGCAGGGTGGGTGGCTACACCTTC | CASSFRRVGGYTF
. | TRBJ1-2 | . | TRBV2 | TGTGCCAGCCGGACGGGGCGCAACTATGGCTACACCTTC | CASRTGRNYGYTF
. | TRBJ2-5 | TRBD1 | TRBV18 | TGTGCCAGCTCACCACCGGGACAGGGGAGAGAGACCCAGTACTTC | CASSPPGQGRETQYF
. | TRBJ2-2 | TRBD1 | TRBV5-1 | TGCGCCAGCAGCCCAAGACAGGGGAACACCGGGGAGCTGTTTTTT | CASSPRQGNTGELFF
. | TRBJ2-1 | . | TRBV19 | TGTGCCAGTAGTATAACCTGGAGCTCCTACAATGAGCAGTTCTTC | CASSITWSSYNEQFF
. | TRBJ2-3 | . | TRBV11-2 | TGTGCCAGCAGAAGAGCGGGCGACACAGATACGCAGTATTTT | CASRRAGDTDTQYF
. | TRBJ1-6 | . | TRBV5-5 | TGTGCCAGCAGCTTGACCCCGGGGTACACCAATTCACCCCTCCACTTT | CASSLTPGYTNSPLHF
. | TRBJ2-1 | . | TRBV28 | TGTGCCAGCAGTCCCCCGACCGGCAGGGCGTATGGTGAGCAGTTCTTC | CASSPPTGRAYGEQFF
. | TRBJ2-5 | . | TRBV5-5 | TGTGCCAGCAGCTTGAGGTTCGGCGCCCAAGAGACCCAGTACTTC | CASSLRFGAQETQYF
. | TRBJ2-7 | . | TRBV7-2 | TGTGCCAGCAGCTTGAGACGTAGTTCCGAGCAGTACTTC | CASSLRRSSEQYF
. | TRBJ2-2 | . | TRBV11-1 | TGTGCCAGCAGCGCGGGGACATCGAACACCGGGGAGCTGTTTTTT | CASSAGTSNTGELFF
few | TRBJ1-5 | . | TRBV7-2 | TGTGCCAGCAGCTTAGGGGGCCAGGGTCATCAGCCCCAGCATTTT | CASSLGGQGHQPQHF
. | TRBJ1-1 | TRBD1 | TRBV7-8 | TGTGCCAGCAGCTTACCAACCCACGGGACAGGGGAAGCTTTCTTT | CASSLPTHGTGEAFF
. | TRBJ1-2 | . | TRBV28 | TGTGCCAGCAGTTTTATGGCAGGGAGTGGCTACACCTTC | CASSFMAGSGYTF